This T cell receptor (beta chain) was captured by sequencing in a study of tumor-infiltrating lymphocytes in primary liver carcinoma. The researchers obtained blood RNA from unsorted whole blood and also extracted germline DNA. This clonotype was seen many times. Antigen specificity is unknown. Germline CDR1 is SEHNR and CDR2 is FQNEAQ (reference sequence). This CDR3 region has 19 residues. V was shortened by 0 bases and J by 1 base, with 19 bases between the two germline ends. Priming with a constant-region primer yielded TCR beta cDNA from roughly 490 ng total RNA. Three nested multiplex PCR rounds of slightly modified ARM-PCR generated TCR beta libraries. Each of the first two PCR rounds ran roughly 10 cycles with TRBV1-TRBV30 forward and C-beta reverse primers. Each CDR3 protein gets one entry after TCRdb re-called the multiplex PCR reads with MiXCR. The data contain about 200,000 distinct CDR3 sequences, less than 65% of them seen just once; the ten biggest clones take up around 7.1%.

Study results and limitations: Tumors and blood were compared for top-250-clone fraction, and tumors had the significantly higher value (p = 0.039).

The receptor was isolated from a woman aged 55-75 years with primary liver carcinoma and hepatitis B virus infection. The sample comprised peripheral blood. The rearrangement joins TRBV7-9 to TRBJ2-1, with D possibly matching TRBD1 (5 bases). CDR3: CASSLAFVRGARSYNEQFF. In DNA, the CDR3 is TGTGCCAGCAGCTTAGCGTTTGTTCGTGGGGCCCGGTCCTACAATGAGCAGTTCTTC.